This TCR beta chain derives from a study of identical twins. TCRdb re-called the 5' RACE reads with MiXCR, one entry per CDR3 protein. The table shows 200,000 to 300,000 distinct CDR3 sequences, with approximately 10% occurring only once. Note on this clonotype: No antigen is known for it.

This CDR3 region has 14 residues. Germline V gene sequence: CDR1 KGHDR, CDR2 SFDVKD. V dropped 0 bases and J dropped 3 bases, with 6 bases sitting between them. Study-wide findings and caveats: Analyses of zero insertions could, in part, be confounded by invariant MAIT and iNKT cells.

Sequencing was performed on memory T cells sorted from blood. The rearrangement joins TRBV24-1 to TRBJ2-3; D unresolved. This clonotype was obtained from a middle-aged man in good health. The CDR3 is CATSDLTTTDTQYF. For the CDR3, the DNA is TGTGCCACCAGTGATTTGACCACTACAGATACGCAGTATTTT.